This entry concerns a single T cell receptor (beta chain). In the original processing: Estimated nucleated cell counts came from reference gene primer amplification. This table comes from immunoSEQ multiplex PCR, and its TCRdb copy is limited to in-frame clones, with some not included. V and J calls and clone size follow that table, whereas D and trimming were derived from the DNA. The sample shows 150,000 to 200,000 clones, around 87% of them seen only once. The entry originates in a study of blood T cell repertoires in COVID-19. About the study: Collection of acute and convalescent COVID-19 samples took place in the United States, Italy and Spain. Nucleic acid was either cDNA or gDNA, and it came from T cells, B-cell-depleted T cells, or PBMCs.

CDR1 and CDR2 (germline): SGDLS, YYNGEE. The CDR3 contains 14 residues. The V gene lost 3 bases and the J gene lost 2 bases, with 11 bases spanning the gap. Sequences were obtained from peripheral blood. The receptor was derived from a man between 60 and 70 years old with COVID-19, enrolled during active disease. The V and J genes are TRBV9 and TRBJ1-1; possible D gene TRBD1, 5 bases. The CDR3 loop is CASSAHRLNTEAFF. CDR3 DNA: TGTGCCAGCAGCGCCCACAGGCTCAACACTGAAGCTTTCTTT. Full variable domain (remainder filled in from reference TRBV9 and TRBJ1-1): DSGVTQTPKHLITATGQRVTLRCSPRSGDLSVYWYQQSLDQGLQFLIQYYNGEERAKGNILERFSAQQFPDLHSELNLSSLELGDSALYFCASSAHRLNTEAFFGQGTRLTVV.